This T cell receptor beta chain came from a study of shared clonotypes between healthy human individuals. The CDR3 spans 13 residues. The germline V gene encodes CDR1 SQVTM and CDR2 ANQGSEA. V was trimmed by 7 bases and J by 10 bases, leaving 20 bases between them. Splitting the CD4+ cells yielded a CD45RA+ naive subset and a CD45RA-negative memory subset. To note about this clone: The antigen is unknown.

Sequenced by immunoSEQ multiplex PCR; TCRdb stores in-frame clones only, minus some. Of about a million clones in the sample, roughly 77% were seen once. Findings and limits, study-wide: Several donors had 4% to 5% of their naive CD4 clonotypes in common.

This clonotype originated in a man aged 18 to 30 in good health. Some clones in this sample may be carry-over from other donors' samples. The sequenced sample was memory CD4+ T cells from PBMCs. Subset defined: CD45RA-negative fraction. J is TRBJ2-1 and V is TRBV29-1; D is possibly TRBD1 or TRBD2 (6 bases each). The CDR3, as DNA: TGCAGCGCGCCCCCTAGGGGGGCGGGCGAGCAGTTCTTC. This encodes CSAPPRGAGEQFF.